The subject of this entry is one TCR beta chain. These data originate in a study of human T cells and chemical hapten exposure. Specified time point: patch test 1, 2 weeks after DPC sensitization. The treatment is: therapeutic diphenylcyclopropenone sensitization with weekly scalp DPC. CDR1 and CDR2 (germline): LGHNA, YNFKEQ. V lost 1 base and J lost 7, with 8 bases in between. CDR3 length: 14 amino acids. Each CDR3 protein gets one entry after TCRdb re-called the RACE reads with MiXCR. The top ten hold less than 2.5% of the sample, which has approximately 90,000 distinct CDR3 sequences, roughly a tenth seen once.

The J gene is TRBJ1-6, the V gene TRBV4-2; maybe TRBD1 (6 bases). This receptor was identified in a man aged 35 to 55 with alopecia areata. Some clones in this sample may be carry-over from other donors' samples. Sample: whole blood, taken in connection with sensitization to the hapten diphenylcyclopropenone (DPC). The CDR3 bases are TGTGCCAGCAGCCAAGGACAGGAAAATTCACCCCTCCACTTT. Protein sequence: CASSQGQENSPLHF.